This T cell receptor beta chain was captured in a study of T cells after yellow fever vaccination (dated by TCRdb to about 2019). For context, the study as a whole: The SMART-Seq v4 Ultra Low Input RNA kit was used to prepare libraries from fractions with low cell numbers. To follow T-cell clones before and after primary and booster YFV17D yellow fever vaccination, bulk TCR alpha and beta repertoires were sequenced over time. Two healthy male donors, one aged 18 to 30 and one aged 30 to 40 years, made up the cohort. Blood was collected at multiple timepoints before and after primary and secondary immunization, and bulk PBMC replicates and cell subsets were isolated. What the research found in general, with its limitations: A small share of clonotypes was detected in both CD4 and CD8 compartments, with the overlap likely arising from convergent recombination. Because abundant contaminating clonotypes from the bulk population could be contained in FACS-sorted repertoires, computational filtering was required. Only a couple of donors were included in the study, so the extent to which the findings can be generalized is limited. The secondary T-cell response was found to be weaker but faster than the primary response, with a peak reached on day 5 rather than on day 15. After the booster, most clones that had expanded after primary vaccination were detected again (around 97% of CD4 and 88% of CD8), suggesting broad maintenance of memory.

Compared with germline, V lacks 6 bases and J lacks 5 bases; bases without a gene match: 12. The germline V gene provides CDR1 MNHEY and CDR2 SVGEGT. The CDR3 numbers 16 residues from cysteine through phenylalanine. The read is trimmed to its CDR3 DNA, 48 bases read in frame from base 1. TCR cDNA was synthesized by 5'RACE template switching, which introduced a universal primer site and unique molecular identifiers. Priming of cDNA synthesis was performed from both the TCR alpha and TCR beta constant segments. Two PCR steps were used to amplify libraries, with sample barcodes and sequencing adapters being added in the second step. Sequencing of the libraries was done on either Illumina HiSeq 2500 (2x100 bp) or NovaSeq (2x150 bp). The paper's data handling went like this. Demultiplexing of reads and collapsing into UMI consensus sequences were performed with MIGEC, and V(D)J alignment was carried out with MiXCR. Vaccine-responding clonotypes were identified with edgeR using replicate PBMC samples, with FDR below 0.01 and a log2 fold change above 5 up to day 15 being required. Each bulk clonotype was labeled CD4 or CD8 based on which sequenced repertoire, CD4 or CD8, contained the clonotype at higher abundance. TCRdb itself trimmed the public reads at Q25 with fastp, ran MiXCR and retained productive beta chains. Merged by CDR3 protein, the rows form single entries marked with the most common genes and DNA. TCRdb assigned the V and J calls; the authors' analysis was not used. The sample table contains 200,000 to 300,000 distinct CDR3 sequences; only one count was recorded for approximately 12% of them. The ten largest clones capture 0.5% to 0.6% of the sample.

A few counts support this clonotype. The specificity of this receptor is unknown. No much larger clonotype is one base removed from it; base qualities were not supplied. Explained via the paper, the treatment or condition label denotes: live attenuated yellow fever vaccine strain. A standard Ficoll-Paque protocol was used to isolate PBMCs from peripheral blood. Dynabeads CD4 and CD8 positive selection kits were used to isolate CD4 and CD8 T-cell fractions. TriZol was used to extract RNA from bulk PBMCs, from CD4 and CD8 fractions, and from dextramer-positive and dextramer-negative fractions. This receptor was taken from a man younger than 45 who received the YFV17D yellow fever vaccine. The chain employs TRBV6-2 or TRBV6-3 and TRBJ1-2; 10 bases in between match TRBD1. The source was CD4+ T cells sorted from PBMCs, collected 45 days after the yellow fever booster vaccination. The CDR3 protein is CASRDASGQGVYGYTF. The sequenced DNA is TGTGCCAGCAGGGACGCCAGTGGACAGGGGGTTTATGGCTACACCTTC.